The clone carrying this TCR beta chain was detected a few times. Antigen unknown. Rearranged V-D-J TRB sequences were amplified with a mixed TRB-A/B primer pool. TCRdb independently ran MiXCR on the multiplex PCR reads; one entry per CDR3 protein. The data contain about 9,200 distinct CDR3 sequences, 30% to 40% of them seen just once; the ten biggest clones take up around 3.4%. The data were obtained in a study of T cell repertoires in aging, cancer and after chemotherapy. At the level of the study: Some 9.4 million TCR reads made up the full dataset.

Germline CDR1 and CDR2: ENHRY and SYGVKD. The CDR3 has 13 amino acids. The V end was cut by 3 bases, the J end by 5 bases, with 11 bases between. Peripheral blood genomic DNA, not sorted cells or RNA, was the template. Findings and caveats of the study: Rebound thymic output was suggested by rising median generation probability during chemotherapy in each cancer cohort.

Material: blood. V gene TRBV10-3 combines with J gene TRBJ2-7; D is uncertain. The sequence was collected from a human donor in good health. The CDR3: CAISDILGDEQYF. The CDR3 DNA is TGTGCCATCAGTGATATTCTTGGGGACGAGCAGTACTTC.